This T cell receptor beta chain is from a study of blood T cells in healthy people across ages. The study, taken as a whole, reports: In long-lived donors, naive CD4+ cell counts and diversity exceeded those of aged donors.

The CDR3 is made up of 14 amino acids. V dropped 0 bases and J dropped 9; count of bases not matched to a gene: 6. Germline lookup yields CDR1 SGHRS and CDR2 YFSETQ. For the second PCR, which ran for 7 to 11 cycles, a sample-barcoded 5' primer and a J-beta primer mix were used. A minimum of 3 million CDR3-containing paired-end reads was obtained for each sample. MiXCR was run by TCRdb on the 5' RACE reads, yielding one entry per CDR3 protein. In the table there are 700,000 to 950,000 distinct CDR3 sequences, roughly 64% of which are singletons. A word on this clonotype: Its cognate antigen is unknown.

The chain recombines TRBV5-1 with TRBJ2-1; TRBD1 agrees at 7 bases. The sample was blood. The clonotype comes from a man aged 25-45 years in good health. In nucleotides, the CDR3 is TGCGCCAGCAGCTTGGGGGTAGGGGGCCGTGAGCAGTTCTTC. Amino acid sequence: CASSLGVGGREQFF.